This TCR beta chain was profiled in a study of blood T cell repertoires in COVID-19. Study overall: Sources were T cells, B-cell-depleted T cells, or PBMCs; the material itself was cDNA or gDNA.

Some clones are missing from TCRdb's copy, which holds only in-frame ones; the method was immunoSEQ multiplex PCR. The sample has around 450,000 clones; 87% are singletons. The length of the CDR3 is 14 residues. J lost 5 bases, V lost 3 bases, and 4 bases had no gene match. Germline CDR1 and CDR2: ENHRY and SYGVKD. Individuals aged about 18 to 89 years were recruited from about two dozen US areas. This TCR came from a young woman with acute COVID-19. Sequencing used PBMCs or T cells enriched from blood (not recorded which). The genes are TRBV10-3 and TRBJ2-5; 9 positions match TRBD2. CDR3 in amino acids: CAISEGLAGETQYF. The CDR3 region has the DNA TGTGCCATCAGTGAAGGGCTAGCGGGGGAGACCCAGTACTTC.